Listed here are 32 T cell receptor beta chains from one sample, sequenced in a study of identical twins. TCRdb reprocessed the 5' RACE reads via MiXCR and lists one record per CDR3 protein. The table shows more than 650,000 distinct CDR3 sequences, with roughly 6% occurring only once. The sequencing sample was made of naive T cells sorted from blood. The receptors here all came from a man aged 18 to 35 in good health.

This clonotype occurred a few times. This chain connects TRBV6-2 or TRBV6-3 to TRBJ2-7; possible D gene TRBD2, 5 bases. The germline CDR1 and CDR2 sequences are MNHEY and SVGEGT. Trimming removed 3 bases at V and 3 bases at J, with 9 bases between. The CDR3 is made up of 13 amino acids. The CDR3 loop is CASSYDYIYEQYV. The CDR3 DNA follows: TGTGCCAGCAGTTATGACTACATCTACGAGCAGTACGTC.

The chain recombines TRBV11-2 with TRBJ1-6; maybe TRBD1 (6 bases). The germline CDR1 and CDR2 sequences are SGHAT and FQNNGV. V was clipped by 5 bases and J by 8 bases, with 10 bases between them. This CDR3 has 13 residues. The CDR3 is CASSVRQDSPLHF. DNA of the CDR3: TGTGCCAGCAGCGTCCGACAGGATTCACCCCTCCACTTT.

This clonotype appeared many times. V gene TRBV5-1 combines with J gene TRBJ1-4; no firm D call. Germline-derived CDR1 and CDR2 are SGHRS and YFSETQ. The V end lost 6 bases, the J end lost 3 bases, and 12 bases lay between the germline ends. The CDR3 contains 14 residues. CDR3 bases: TGCGCCAGCAAAGAGGTGGGAGCTAATGAAAAACTGTTTTTT. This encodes CASKEVGANEKLFF.

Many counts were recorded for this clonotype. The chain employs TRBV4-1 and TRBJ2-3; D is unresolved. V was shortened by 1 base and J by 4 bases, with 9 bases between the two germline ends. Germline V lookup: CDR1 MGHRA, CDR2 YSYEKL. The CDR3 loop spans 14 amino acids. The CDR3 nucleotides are TGCGCCAGCAGCCAAGTTTGGAGCTCAGATACGCAGTATTTT. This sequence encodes CASSQVWSSDTQYF.

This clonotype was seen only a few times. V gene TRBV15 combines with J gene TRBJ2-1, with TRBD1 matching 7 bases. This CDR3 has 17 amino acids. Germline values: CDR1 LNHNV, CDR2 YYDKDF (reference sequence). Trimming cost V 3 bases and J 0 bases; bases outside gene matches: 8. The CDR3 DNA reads TGTGCCACCAGCAGTTCCCCTAGGGACAGCTCCTACAATGAGCAGTTCTTC. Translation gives CATSSSPRDSSYNEQFF.

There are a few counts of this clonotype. The CDR3 region is CASSFNPRTSGSSRYHNEQFF. CDR3 nucleotides: TGTGCCAGCAGCTTTAACCCCAGGACTAGCGGGAGTTCACGGTATCACAATGAGCAGTTCTTC. The chain carries TRBV7-3 and TRBJ2-1; 13 bases are shared with TRBD2. Looked up from germline, CDR1 is SGHTA and CDR2 is FQGTGA. This CDR3 region has 21 residues. V lost 3 bases, J lost 5 bases, and 19 bases stayed unmatched.

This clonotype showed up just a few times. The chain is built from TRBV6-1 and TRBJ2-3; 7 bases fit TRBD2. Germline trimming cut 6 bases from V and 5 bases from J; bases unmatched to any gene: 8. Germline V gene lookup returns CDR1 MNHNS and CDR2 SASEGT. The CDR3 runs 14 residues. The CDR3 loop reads CASRPAGEIDTQYF. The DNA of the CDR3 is TGTGCCAGCAGACCCGCGGGAGAGATAGATACGCAGTATTTT.

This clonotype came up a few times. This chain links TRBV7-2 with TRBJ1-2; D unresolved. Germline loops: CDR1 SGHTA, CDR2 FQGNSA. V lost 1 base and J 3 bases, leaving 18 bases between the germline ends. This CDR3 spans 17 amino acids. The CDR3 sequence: CASSLGSVGSGYYGYTF. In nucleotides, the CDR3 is TGTGCCAGCAGCTTAGGGTCTGTGGGCTCGGGTTACTATGGCTACACCTTC.

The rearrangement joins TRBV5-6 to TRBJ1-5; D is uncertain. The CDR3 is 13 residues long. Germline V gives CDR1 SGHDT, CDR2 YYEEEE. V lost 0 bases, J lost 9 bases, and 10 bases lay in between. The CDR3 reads CASSLGPGGPQHF. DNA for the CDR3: TGTGCCAGCAGCTTGGGACCGGGAGGGCCCCAGCATTTT.

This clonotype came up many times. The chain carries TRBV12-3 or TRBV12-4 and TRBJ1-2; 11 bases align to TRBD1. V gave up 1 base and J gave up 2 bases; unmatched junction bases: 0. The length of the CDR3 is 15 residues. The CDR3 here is CASSLGTGGNYGYTF. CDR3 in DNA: TGTGCCAGCAGTTTAGGGACAGGGGGCAACTATGGCTACACCTTC.

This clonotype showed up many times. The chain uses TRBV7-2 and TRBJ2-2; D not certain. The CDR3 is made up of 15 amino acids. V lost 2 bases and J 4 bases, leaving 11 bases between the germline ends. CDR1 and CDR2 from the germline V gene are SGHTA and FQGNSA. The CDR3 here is CASSLYRPGTGELFF. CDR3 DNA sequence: TGTGCCAGCAGCTTATACAGACCGGGCACCGGGGAGCTGTTTTTT. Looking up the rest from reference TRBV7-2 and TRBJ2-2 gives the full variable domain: GAGVSQSPSNKVTEKGKDVELRCDPISGHTALYWYRQSLGQGLEFLIYFQGNSAPDKSGLPSDRFSAERTGGSVSTLTIQRTQQEDSAVYLCASSLYRPGTGELFFGEGSRLTVL.

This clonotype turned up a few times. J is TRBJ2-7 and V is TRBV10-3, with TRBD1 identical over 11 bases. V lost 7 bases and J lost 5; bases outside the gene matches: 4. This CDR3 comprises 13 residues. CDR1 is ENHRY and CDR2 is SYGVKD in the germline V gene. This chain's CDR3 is CAIMGQGDDEQYV. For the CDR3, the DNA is TGTGCCATCATGGGACAGGGGGACGACGAGCAGTACGTC.

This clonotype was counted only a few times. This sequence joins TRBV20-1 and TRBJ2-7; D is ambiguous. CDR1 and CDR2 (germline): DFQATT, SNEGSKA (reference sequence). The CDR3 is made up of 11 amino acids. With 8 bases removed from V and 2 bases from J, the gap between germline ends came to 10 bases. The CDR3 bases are TGCAGTTCCTCCCCCACCTACGAGCAGTACTTC. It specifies CSSSPTYEQYF.

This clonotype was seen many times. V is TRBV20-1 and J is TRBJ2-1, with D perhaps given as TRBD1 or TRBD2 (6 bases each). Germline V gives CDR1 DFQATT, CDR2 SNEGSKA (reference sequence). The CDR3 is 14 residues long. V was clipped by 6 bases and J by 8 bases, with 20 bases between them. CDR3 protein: CSAPRGLGADEQFF. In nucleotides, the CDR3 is TGCAGTGCCCCCCGGGGACTGGGGGCGGATGAGCAGTTCTTC.

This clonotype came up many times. The CDR3 loop reads CASSLGILEAQYF. CDR3 DNA: TGTGCCAGCAGTTTAGGTATTTTGGAGGCCCAGTACTTC. The V call is TRBV28, the J call TRBJ2-5; tentatively, D is TRBD2 (5 bases). Germline-derived CDR1 and CDR2 are MDHEN and SYDVKM. V was pared by 2 bases and J by 9 bases, with 13 bases between. The CDR3 loop spans 13 amino acids.

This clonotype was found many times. The CDR3 nucleotides read TGCAGCGCTGACCTGTGGACAGACTCATTTTCCTACGAGCAGTACTTC. It is translated as CSADLWTDSFSYEQYF. The genes are TRBV29-1 and TRBJ2-7, with D perhaps matching TRBD1 (6 bases). There are 16 residues in the CDR3. The germline CDR1 and CDR2 sequences are SQVTM and ANQGSEA. V shed 7 bases and J shed 1 base, with 23 bases lying between them.

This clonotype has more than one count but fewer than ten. CDR3 amino acids: CASSKRPGSEQYF. The DNA for the CDR3 is TGTGCCAGCAGCAAACGCCCAGGGTCCGAGCAGTACTTC. The J gene is TRBJ2-7, the V gene TRBV21-1; the D call TRBD1 from the table was never checked on the DNA. TRBV21-1 is listed as a pseudogene. There are 13 residues in the CDR3.

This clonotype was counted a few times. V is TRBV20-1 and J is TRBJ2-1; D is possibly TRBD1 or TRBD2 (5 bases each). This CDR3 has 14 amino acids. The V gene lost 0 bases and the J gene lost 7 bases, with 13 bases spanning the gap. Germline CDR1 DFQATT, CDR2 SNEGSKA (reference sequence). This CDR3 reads CSARELIWGNEQFF. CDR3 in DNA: TGCAGTGCTAGAGAGCTCATATGGGGGAATGAGCAGTTCTTC.

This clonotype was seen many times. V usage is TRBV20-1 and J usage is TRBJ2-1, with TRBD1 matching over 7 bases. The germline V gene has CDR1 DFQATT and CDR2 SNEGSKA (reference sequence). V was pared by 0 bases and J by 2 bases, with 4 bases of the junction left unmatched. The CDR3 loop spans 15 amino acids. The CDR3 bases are TGCAGTGCTAGAGATCTACAGGGGACCTACAATGAGCAGTTCTTC. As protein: CSARDLQGTYNEQFF.

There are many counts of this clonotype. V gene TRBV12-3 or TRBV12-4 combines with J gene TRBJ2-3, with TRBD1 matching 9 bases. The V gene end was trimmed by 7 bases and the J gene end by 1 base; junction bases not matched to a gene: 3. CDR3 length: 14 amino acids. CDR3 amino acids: CASKWTGGTDTQYF. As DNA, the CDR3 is TGTGCCAGCAAATGGACAGGGGGCACAGATACGCAGTATTTT.

CDR3 DNA: TGTGCCAGCAGGTGGGACAGCGAAGCTTTCTTT. Amino acids: CASRWDSEAFF. The rearrangement joins TRBV6-5 to TRBJ1-1; 7 nucleotides line up with TRBD1. The J segment lost 8 bases and the V segment lost 6 bases, leaving 3 bases of the junction unmatched. Per germline, CDR1 MNHEY and CDR2 SVGAGI. CDR3 size: 11 residues.

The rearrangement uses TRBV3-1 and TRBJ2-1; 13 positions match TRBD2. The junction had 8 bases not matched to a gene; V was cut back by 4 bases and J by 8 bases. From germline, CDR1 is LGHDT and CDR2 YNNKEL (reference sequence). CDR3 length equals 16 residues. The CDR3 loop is CASSRPPGTSGDEQFF. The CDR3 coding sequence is TGTGCCAGCAGCCGCCCTCCCGGGACTAGCGGGGATGAGCAGTTCTTC.

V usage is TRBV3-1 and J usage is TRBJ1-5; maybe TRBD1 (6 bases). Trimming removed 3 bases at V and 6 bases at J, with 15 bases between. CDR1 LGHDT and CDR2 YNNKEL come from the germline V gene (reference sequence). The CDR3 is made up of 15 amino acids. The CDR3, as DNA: TGTGCCAGCAGCCAGTATCAGGGGTACGGTCAGCCCCAGCATTTT. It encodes CASSQYQGYGQPQHF.

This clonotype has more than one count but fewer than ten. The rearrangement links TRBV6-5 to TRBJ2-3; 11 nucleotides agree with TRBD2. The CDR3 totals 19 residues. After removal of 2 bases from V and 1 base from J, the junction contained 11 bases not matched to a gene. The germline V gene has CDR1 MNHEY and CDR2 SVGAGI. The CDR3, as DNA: TGTGCCAGCAGTTACACTAGCGGGAGCGGGGGTATAGGCACAGATACGCAGTATTTT. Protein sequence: CASSYTSGSGGIGTDTQYF.

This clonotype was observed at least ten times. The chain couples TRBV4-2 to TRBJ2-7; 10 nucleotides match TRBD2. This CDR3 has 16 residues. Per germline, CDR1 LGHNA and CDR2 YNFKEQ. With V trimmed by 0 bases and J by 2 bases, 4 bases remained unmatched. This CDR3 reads CASSQEGLAGAYEQYF. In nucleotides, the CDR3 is TGTGCCAGCAGCCAAGAAGGCCTAGCGGGAGCCTACGAGCAGTACTTC.

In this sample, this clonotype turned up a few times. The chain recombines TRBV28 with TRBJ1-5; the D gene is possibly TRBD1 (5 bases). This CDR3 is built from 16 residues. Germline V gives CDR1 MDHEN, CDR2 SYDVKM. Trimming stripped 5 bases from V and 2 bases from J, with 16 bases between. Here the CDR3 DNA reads TGTGCCAGCAGTCCAAGACAGACAGCCCGCAATCAGCCCCAGCATTTT. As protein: CASSPRQTARNQPQHF.

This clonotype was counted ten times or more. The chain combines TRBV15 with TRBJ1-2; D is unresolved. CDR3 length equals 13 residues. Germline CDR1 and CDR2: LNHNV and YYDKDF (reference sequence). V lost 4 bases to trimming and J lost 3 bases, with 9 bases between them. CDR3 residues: CATSIGHDYGYTF. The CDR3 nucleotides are TGTGCCACCAGCATTGGGCACGACTATGGCTACACCTTC. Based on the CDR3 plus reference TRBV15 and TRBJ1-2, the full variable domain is DAMVIQNPRYQVTQFGKPVTLSCSQTLNHNVMYWYQQKSSQAPKLLFHYYDKDFNNEADTPDNFQSRRPNTSFCFLDIRSPGLGDTAMYLCATSIGHDYGYTFGSGTRLTVV.

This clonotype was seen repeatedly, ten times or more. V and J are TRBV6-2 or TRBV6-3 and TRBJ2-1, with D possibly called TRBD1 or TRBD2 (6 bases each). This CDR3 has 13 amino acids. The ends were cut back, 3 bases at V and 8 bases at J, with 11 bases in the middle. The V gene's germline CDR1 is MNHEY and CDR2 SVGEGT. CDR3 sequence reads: CASSYTGGHEQFF. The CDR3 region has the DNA TGTGCCAGCAGTTATACCGGGGGCCATGAGCAGTTCTTC.

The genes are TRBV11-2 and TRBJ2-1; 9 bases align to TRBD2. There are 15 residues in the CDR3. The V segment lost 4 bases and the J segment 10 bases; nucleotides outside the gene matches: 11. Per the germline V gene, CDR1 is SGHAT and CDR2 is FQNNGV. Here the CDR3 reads CASSSGTSLPGEQFF. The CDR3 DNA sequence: TGTGCCAGCAGCTCCGGGACTAGCTTACCCGGCGAGCAGTTCTTC.

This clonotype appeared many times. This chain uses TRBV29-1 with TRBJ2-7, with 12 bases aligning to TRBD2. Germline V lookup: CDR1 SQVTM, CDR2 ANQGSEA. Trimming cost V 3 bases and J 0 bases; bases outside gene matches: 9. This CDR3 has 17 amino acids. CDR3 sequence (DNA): TGCAGCGTTGAGGGGGGACTAGCGGGCTTAAGCTCCTACGAGCAGTACTTC. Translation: CSVEGGLAGLSSYEQYF.

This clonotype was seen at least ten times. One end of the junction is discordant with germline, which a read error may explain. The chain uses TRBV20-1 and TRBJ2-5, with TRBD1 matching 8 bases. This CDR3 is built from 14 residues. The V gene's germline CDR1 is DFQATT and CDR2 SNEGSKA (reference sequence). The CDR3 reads CSTRDYRGQETQYF. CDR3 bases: TGCAGTACTAGAGATTACAGGGGGCAAGAGACCCAGTACTTC.

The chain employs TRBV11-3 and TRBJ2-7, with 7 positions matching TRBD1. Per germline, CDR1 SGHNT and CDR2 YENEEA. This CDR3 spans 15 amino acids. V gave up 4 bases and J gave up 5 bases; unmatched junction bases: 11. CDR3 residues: CASSSRDTGAHEQYV. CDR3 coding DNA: TGTGCCAGCAGCTCAAGAGACACAGGGGCCCACGAGCAGTACGTC.